This T cell receptor beta chain comes out of a study of radiation and T cells in renal cell carcinoma. The CDR3 is 11 amino acids. Germline lookup yields CDR1 SQVTM and CDR2 ANQGSEA. V lost 4 bases, J lost 4 bases, and 7 bases lay in between. Profiled with immunoSEQ multiplex PCR; TCRdb holds only in-frame clones, not every one. The sample holds 100,000 to 150,000 clones, around 85% seen once. Regarding time point: blood 2 weeks post-SBRT. The treatment was: 15 Gy SBRT to primary tumor, nephrectomy 4 weeks later. The origin of this receptor is a man aged 50 or older with renal cell carcinoma. The chain recombines TRBV29-1 with TRBJ1-2; D is uncertain. Sequencing used blood, obtained from a patient whose treatment included radiotherapy and nephrectomy. The CDR3 DNA sequence: TGCAGCGTTGGGTCCGGCTATGGCTACACCTTC. This sequence encodes CSVGSGYGYTF. Looking up the rest from reference TRBV29-1 and TRBJ1-2 gives the full variable domain: SAVISQKPSRDICQRGTSLTIQCQVDSQVTMMFWYRQQPGQSLTLIATANQGSEATYESGFVIDKFPISRPNLTFSTLTVSNMSPEDSSIYLCSVGSGYGYTFGSGTRLTVV.